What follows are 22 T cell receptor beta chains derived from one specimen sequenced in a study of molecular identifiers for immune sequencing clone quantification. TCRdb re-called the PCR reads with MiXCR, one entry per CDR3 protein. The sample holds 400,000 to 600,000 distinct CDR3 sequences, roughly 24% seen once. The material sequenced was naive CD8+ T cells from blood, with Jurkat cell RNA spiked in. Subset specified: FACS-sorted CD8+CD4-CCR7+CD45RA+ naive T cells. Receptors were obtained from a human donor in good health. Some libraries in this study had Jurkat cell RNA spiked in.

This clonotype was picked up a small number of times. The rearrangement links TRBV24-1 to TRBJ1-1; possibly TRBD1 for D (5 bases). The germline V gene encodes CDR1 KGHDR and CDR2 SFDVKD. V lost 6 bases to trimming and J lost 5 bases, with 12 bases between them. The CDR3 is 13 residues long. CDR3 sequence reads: CATSLGGRTEAFF. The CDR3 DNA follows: TGTGCCACCAGTCTCGGGGGGAGGACTGAAGCTTTCTTT.

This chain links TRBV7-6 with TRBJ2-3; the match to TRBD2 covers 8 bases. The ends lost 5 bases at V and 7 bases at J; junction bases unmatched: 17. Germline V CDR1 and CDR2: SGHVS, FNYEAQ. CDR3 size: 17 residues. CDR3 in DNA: TGTGCCAGCAGCCCCTCACTAACGGGGGGGAACATAAATACGCAGTATTTT. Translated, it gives CASSPSLTGGNINTQYF. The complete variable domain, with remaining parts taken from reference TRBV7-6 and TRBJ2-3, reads GAGVSQSPRYKVTKRGQDVALRCDPISGHVSLYWYRQALGQGPEFLTYFNYEAQQDKSGLPNDRFSAERPEGSISTLTIQRTEQRDSAMYRCASSPSLTGGNINTQYFGPGTRLTVL.

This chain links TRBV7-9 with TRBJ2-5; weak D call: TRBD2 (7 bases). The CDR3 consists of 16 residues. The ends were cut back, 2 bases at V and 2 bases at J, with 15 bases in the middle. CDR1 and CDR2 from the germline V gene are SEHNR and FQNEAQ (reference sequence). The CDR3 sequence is CASSLTLGGAQETQYF. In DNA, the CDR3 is TGTGCCAGCAGCTTAACCCTAGGGGGGGCACAAGAGACCCAGTACTTC.

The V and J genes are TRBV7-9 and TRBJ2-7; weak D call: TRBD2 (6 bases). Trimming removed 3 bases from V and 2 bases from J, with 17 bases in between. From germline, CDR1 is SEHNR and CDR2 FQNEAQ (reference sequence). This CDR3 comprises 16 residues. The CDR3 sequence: CASSLAAGGRTYEQYF. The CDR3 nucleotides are TGTGCCAGCAGCTTGGCGGCCGGGGGTCGAACCTACGAGCAGTACTTC.

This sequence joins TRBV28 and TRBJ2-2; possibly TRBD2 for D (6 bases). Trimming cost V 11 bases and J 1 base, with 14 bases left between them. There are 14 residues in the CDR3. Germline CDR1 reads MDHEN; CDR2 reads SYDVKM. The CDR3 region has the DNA TGTGCCGCTGGGGAGGCCCTGAACACCGGGGAGCTGTTTTTT. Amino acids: CAAGEALNTGELFF.

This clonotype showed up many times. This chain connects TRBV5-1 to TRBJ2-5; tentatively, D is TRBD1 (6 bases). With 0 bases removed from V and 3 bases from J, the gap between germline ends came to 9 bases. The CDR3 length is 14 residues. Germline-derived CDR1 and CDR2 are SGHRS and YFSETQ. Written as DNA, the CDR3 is TGCGCCAGCAGCTTGGGAGGGGGAAAAGAGACCCAGTACTTC. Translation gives CASSLGGGKETQYF.

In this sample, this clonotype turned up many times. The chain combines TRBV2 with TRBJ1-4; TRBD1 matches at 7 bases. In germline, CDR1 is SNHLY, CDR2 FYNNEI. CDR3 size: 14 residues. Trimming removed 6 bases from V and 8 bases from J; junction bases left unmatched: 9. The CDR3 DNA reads TGTGCCAGCAGCCTGACAGGGTCGGGCGAAAAACTGTTTTTT. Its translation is CASSLTGSGEKLFF.

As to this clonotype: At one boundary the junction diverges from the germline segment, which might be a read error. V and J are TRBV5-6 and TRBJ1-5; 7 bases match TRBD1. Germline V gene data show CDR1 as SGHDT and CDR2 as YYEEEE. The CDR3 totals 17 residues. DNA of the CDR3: TGTGCCAGCAGCTTGGGGGGAGGGGGCTTTAGCAATCAGCCCCAGCGTTTT. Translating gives CASSLGGGGFSNQPQRF.

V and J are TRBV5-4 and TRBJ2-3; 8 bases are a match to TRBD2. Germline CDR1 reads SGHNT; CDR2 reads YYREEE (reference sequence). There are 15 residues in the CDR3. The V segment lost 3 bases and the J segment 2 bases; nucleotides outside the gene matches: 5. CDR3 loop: CASSSRAGVTDTQYF. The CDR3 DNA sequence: TGTGCCAGCAGCTCGCGAGCGGGGGTCACAGATACGCAGTATTTT.

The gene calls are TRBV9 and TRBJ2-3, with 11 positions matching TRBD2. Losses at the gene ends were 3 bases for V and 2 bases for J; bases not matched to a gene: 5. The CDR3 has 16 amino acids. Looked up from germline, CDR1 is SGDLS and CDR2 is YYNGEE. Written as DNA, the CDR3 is TGTGCCAGCAGCGCGGGGACTAGCGGAAACACAGATACGCAGTATTTT. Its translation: CASSAGTSGNTDTQYF.

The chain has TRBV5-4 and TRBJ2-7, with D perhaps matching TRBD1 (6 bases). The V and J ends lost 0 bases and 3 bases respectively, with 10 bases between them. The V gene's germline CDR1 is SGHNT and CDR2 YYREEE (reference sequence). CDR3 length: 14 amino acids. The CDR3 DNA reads TGTGCCAGCAGCTTGGGGGACACCAACTACGAGCAGTACTTC. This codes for CASSLGDTNYEQYF.

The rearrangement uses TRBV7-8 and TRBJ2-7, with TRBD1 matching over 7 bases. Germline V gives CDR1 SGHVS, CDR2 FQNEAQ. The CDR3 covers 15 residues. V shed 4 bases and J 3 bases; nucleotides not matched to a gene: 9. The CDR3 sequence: CASSSALQGYYEQYF. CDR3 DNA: TGTGCCAGCAGCTCAGCTCTACAGGGGTACTACGAGCAGTACTTC.

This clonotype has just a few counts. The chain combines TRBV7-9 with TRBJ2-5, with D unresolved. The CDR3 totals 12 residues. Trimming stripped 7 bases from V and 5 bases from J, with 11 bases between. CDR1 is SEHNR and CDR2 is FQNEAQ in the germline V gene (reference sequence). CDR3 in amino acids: CASTLGLETQYF. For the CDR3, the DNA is TGTGCCAGCACCCTAGGGTTGGAGACCCAGTACTTC. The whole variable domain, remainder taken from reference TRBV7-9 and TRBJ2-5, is DTGVSQNPRHKITKRGQNVTFRCDPISEHNRLYWYRQTLGQGPEFLTYFQNEAQLEKSRLLSDRFSAERPKGSFSTLEIQRTEQGDSAMYLCASTLGLETQYFGPGTRLLVL.

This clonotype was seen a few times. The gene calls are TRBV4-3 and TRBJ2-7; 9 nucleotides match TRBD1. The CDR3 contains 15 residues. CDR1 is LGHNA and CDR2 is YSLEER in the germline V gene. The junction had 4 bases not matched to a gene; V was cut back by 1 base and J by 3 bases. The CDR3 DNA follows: TGCGCCAGCAGCCAAGCCGGGACAGGGTACTACGAGCAGTACTTC. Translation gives CASSQAGTGYYEQYF.

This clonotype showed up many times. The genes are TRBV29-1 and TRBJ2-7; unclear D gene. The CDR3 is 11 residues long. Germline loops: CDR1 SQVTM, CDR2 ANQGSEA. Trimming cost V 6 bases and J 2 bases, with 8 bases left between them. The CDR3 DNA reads TGCAGCGTCTCGGCGGCCTACGAGCAGTACTTC. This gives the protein CSVSAAYEQYF.

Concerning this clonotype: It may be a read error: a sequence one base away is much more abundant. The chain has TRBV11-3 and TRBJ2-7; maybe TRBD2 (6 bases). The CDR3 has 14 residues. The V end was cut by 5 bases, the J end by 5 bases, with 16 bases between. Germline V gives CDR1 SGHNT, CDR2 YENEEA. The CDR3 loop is CASSPPAGYDEQYF. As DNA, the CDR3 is TGTGCCAGCAGCCCCCCGGCGGGGTATGACGAGCAGTACTTC.

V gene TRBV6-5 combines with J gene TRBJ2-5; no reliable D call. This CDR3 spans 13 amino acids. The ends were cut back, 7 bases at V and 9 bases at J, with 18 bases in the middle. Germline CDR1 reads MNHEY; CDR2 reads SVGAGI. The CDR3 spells CASNLAGQAPQYF. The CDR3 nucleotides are TGTGCCAGCAACCTTGCAGGCCAAGCGCCCCAGTACTTC.

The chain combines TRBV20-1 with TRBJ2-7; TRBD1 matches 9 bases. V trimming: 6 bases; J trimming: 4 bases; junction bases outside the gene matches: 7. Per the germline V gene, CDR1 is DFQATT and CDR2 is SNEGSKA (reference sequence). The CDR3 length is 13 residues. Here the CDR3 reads CSAHGGTGYEQYF. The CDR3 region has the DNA TGCAGTGCCCATGGCGGGACAGGGTACGAGCAGTACTTC.

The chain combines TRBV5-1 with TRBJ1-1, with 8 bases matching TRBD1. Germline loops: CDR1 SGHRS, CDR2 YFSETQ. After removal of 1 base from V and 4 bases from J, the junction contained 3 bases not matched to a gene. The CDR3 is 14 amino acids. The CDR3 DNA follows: TGCGCCAGCAGCTTGATACAGGGGGGCACTGAAGCTTTCTTT. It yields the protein CASSLIQGGTEAFF.

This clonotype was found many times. The DNA for the CDR3 is TGTGCCAGCGAAGGAGAGAACACTGAAGCTTTCTTT. Protein product: CASEGENTEAFF. The chain couples TRBV2 to TRBJ1-1; unclear D gene. Per germline, CDR1 SNHLY and CDR2 FYNNEI. The CDR3 totals 12 residues. Deletions cut 8 bases from V and 1 base from J, with 8 bases between.

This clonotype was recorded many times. DNA of the CDR3: TGCAGTGCTACCCTGACCTGGGAGCAAAACATTCAGTACTTC. It yields the protein CSATLTWEQNIQYF. V is TRBV20-1 and J is TRBJ2-4; D might be TRBD2 (5 bases). This CDR3 contains 14 residues. CDR1 and CDR2 (germline): DFQATT, SNEGSKA (reference sequence). With 4 bases removed from V and 5 bases from J, the gap between germline ends came to 15 bases.

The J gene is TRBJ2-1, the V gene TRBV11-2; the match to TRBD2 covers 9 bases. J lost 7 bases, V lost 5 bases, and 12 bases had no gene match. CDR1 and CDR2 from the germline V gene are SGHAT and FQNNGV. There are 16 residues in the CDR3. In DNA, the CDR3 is TGTGCCAGCAGCGTACGTTCGGGACTAGCAAGAAATGAGCAGTTCTTC. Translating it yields CASSVRSGLARNEQFF. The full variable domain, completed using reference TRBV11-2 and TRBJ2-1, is EAGVAQSPRYKIIEKRQSVAFWCNPISGHATLYWYQQILGQGPKLLIQFQNNGVVDDSQLPKDRFSAERLKGVDSTLKIQPAKLEDSAVYLCASSVRSGLARNEQFFGPGTRLTVL.